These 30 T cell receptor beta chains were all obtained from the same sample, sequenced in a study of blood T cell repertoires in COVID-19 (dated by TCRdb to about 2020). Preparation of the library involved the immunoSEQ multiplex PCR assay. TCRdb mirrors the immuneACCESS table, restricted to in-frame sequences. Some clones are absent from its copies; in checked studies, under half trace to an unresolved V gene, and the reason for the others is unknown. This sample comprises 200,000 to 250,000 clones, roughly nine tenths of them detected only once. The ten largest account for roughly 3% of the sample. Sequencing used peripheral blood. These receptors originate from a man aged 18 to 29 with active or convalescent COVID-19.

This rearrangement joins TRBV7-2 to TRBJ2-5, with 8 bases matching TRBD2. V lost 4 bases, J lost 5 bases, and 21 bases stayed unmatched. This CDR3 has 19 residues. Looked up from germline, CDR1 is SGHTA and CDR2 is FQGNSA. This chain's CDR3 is CASSSYTHRTSISGETQYF. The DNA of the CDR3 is TGTGCCAGCAGCTCCTATACCCACCGGACTAGCATCAGCGGGGAGACCCAGTACTTC.

In nucleotides, the CDR3 is TGTGCCAGCAGCGTAGCCCCAGCGGGGGTGGCCTACGAGCAGTACTTC. This encodes CASSVAPAGVAYEQYF. The V gene is TRBV9, the J gene TRBJ2-7; TRBD2 matches 8 bases. Germline loops: CDR1 SGDLS, CDR2 YYNGEE. The CDR3 runs 16 residues. J was trimmed by 2 bases and V by 0 bases; bases with no gene match: 7.

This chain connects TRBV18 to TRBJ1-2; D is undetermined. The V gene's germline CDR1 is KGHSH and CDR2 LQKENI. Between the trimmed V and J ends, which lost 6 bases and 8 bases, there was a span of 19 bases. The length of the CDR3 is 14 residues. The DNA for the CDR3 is TGTGCCAGCTCCCCTCCGGGATGGGAACGGGGCTACACCTTC. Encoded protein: CASSPPGWERGYTF.

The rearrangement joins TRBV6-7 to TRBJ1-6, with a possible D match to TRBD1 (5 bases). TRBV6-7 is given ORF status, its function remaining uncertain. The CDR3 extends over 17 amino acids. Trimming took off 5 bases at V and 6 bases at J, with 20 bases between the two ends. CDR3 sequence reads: CASSHRPGRGSNSPLHF. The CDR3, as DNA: TGTGCCAGCAGTCACCGCCCGGGGAGGGGAAGTAATTCACCCCTCCACTTT.

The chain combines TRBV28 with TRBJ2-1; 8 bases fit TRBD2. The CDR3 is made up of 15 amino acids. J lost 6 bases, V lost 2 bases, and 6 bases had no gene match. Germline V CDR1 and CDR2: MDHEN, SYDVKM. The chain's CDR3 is CASSLPRTSFNEQFF. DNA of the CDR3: TGTGCCAGCAGTTTACCCCGGACTAGCTTCAATGAGCAGTTCTTC.

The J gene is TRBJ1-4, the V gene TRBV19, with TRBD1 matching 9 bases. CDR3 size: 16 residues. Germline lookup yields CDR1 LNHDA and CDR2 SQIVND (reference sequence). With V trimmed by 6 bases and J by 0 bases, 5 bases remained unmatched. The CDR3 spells CASRDRGSATNEKLFF. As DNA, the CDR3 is TGTGCCAGTAGGGACAGGGGTTCTGCAACTAATGAAAAACTGTTTTTT.

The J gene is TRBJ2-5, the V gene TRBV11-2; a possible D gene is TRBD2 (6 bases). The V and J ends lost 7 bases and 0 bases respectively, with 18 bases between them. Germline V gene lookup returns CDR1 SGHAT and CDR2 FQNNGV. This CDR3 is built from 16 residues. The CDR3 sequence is CASTRRGGPYQETQYF. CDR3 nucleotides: TGTGCCAGCACCCGAAGGGGAGGACCGTACCAAGAGACCCAGTACTTC.

This chain's CDR3 is CASSFTSGRALEQFF. The CDR3 region has the DNA TGTGCCAGCAGTTTTACTAGCGGGAGGGCCCTTGAGCAGTTCTTC. The rearrangement links TRBV28 to TRBJ2-1; 13 nucleotides align to TRBD2. This CDR3 spans 15 amino acids. The J segment lost 9 bases and the V segment lost 3 bases, leaving 5 bases of the junction unmatched. Looked up from germline, CDR1 is MDHEN and CDR2 is SYDVKM.

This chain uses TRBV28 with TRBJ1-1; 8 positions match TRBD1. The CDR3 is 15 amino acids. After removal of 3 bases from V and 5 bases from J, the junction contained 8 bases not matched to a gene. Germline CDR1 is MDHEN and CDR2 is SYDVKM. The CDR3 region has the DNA TGTGCCAGCAGTTTTCGACAGGGGTATCGGACTGAAGCTTTCTTT. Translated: CASSFRQGYRTEAFF. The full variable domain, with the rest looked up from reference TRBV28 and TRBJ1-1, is DVKVTQSSRYLVKRTGEKVFLECVQDMDHENMFWYRQDPGLGLRLIYFSYDVKMKEKGDIPEGYSVSREKKERFSLILESASTNQTSMYLCASSFRQGYRTEAFFGQGTRLTVV.

The CDR3 spells CATSRVTSGPGNTQYF. The CDR3 bases are TGTGCCACCAGCAGAGTAACTAGCGGCCCTGGAAATACGCAGTATTTT. The V gene is TRBV15, the J gene TRBJ2-3; 8 bases map to TRBD2. The CDR3 extends over 16 amino acids. The V segment lost 1 base and the J segment 7 bases; nucleotides outside the gene matches: 10. Germline-derived CDR1 and CDR2 are LNHNV and YYDKDF (reference sequence).

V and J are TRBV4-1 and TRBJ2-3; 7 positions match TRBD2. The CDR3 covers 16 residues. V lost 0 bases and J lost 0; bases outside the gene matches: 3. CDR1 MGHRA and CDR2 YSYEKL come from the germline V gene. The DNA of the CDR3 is TGCGCCAGCAGCCAAGAAGGAGCGGGGAGCACAGATACGCAGTATTTT. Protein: CASSQEGAGSTDTQYF.

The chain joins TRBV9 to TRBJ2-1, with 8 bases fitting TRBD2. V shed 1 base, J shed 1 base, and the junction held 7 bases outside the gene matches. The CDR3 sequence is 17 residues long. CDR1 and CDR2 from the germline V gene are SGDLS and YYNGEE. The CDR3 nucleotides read TGTGCCAGCAGCGTATTGCCGGGAGGGCTTTCCTACAATGAGCAGTTCTTC. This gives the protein CASSVLPGGLSYNEQFF.

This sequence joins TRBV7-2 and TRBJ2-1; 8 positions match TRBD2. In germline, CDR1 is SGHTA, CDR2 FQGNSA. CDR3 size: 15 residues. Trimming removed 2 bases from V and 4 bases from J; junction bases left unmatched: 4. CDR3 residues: CASSLTSGGYNEQFF. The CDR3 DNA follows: TGTGCCAGCAGCTTAACTAGCGGAGGATACAATGAGCAGTTCTTC. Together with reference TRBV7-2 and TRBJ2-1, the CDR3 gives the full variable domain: GAGVSQSPSNKVTEKGKDVELRCDPISGHTALYWYRQSLGQGLEFLIYFQGNSAPDKSGLPSDRFSAERTGGSVSTLTIQRTQQEDSAVYLCASSLTSGGYNEQFFGPGTRLTVL.

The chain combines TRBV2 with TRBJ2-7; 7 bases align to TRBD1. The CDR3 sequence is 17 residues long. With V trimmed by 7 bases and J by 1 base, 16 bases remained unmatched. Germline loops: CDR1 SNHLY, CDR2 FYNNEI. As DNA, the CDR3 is TGTGCCAGCACCTCCGCCCTCGACAGGGTTCGATCCTACGAGCAGTACTTC. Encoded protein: CASTSALDRVRSYEQYF. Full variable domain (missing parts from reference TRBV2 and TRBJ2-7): EPEVTQTPSHQVTQMGQEVILRCVPISNHLYFYWYRQILGQKVEFLVSFYNNEISEKSEIFDDQFSVERPDGSNFTLKIRSTKLEDSAMYFCASTSALDRVRSYEQYFGPGTRLTVT.

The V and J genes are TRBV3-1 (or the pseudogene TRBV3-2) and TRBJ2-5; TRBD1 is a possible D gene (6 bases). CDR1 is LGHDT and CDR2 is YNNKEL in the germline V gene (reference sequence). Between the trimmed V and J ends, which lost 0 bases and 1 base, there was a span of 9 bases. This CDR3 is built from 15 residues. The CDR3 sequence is CASSQDEGVQETQYF. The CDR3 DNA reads TGTGCCAGCAGCCAAGATGAGGGGGTCCAAGAGACCCAGTACTTC.

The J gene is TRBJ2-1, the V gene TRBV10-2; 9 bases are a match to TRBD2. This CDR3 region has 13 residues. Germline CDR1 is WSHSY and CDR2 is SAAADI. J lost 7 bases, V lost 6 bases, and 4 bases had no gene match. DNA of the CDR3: TGCGCCAGCAGGCGGGGGGGCCGGAATGAGCAGTTCTTC. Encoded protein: CASRRGGRNEQFF.

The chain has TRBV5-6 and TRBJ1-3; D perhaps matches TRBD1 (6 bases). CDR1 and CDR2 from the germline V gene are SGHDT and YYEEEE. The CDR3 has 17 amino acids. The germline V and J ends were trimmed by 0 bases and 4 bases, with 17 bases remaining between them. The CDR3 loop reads CASSLGPPAGEGNTIYF. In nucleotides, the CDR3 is TGTGCCAGCAGCTTGGGACCCCCGGCAGGGGAAGGAAACACCATATATTTT.

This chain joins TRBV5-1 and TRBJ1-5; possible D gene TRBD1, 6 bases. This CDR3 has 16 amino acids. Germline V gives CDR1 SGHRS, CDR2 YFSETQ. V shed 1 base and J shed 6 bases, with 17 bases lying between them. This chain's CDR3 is CASSLHPQGNGQPQHF. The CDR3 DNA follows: TGCGCCAGCAGCTTGCATCCACAGGGAAACGGTCAGCCCCAGCATTTT.

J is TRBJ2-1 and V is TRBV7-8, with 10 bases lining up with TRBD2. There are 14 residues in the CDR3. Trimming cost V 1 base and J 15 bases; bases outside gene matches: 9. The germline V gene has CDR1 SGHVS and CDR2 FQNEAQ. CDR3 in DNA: TGTGCCAGCAGCTTAGGACTAGCGGGTCCCCTGAGGTTCTTC. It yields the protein CASSLGLAGPLRFF.

The CDR3 DNA reads TGCGCCAGCAGCTACGGTCTCCAAGAGACCCAGTACTTC. This encodes CASSYGLQETQYF. This rearrangement joins TRBV4-1 to TRBJ2-5; D is ambiguous. The CDR3 length is 13 residues. Trimming cost V 5 bases and J 1 base, with 8 bases left between them. Germline CDR1 and CDR2: MGHRA and YSYEKL.

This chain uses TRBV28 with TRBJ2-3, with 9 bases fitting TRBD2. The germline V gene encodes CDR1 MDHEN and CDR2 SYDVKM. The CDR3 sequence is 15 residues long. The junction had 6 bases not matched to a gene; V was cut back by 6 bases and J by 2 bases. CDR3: CASSFGLAFTDTQYF. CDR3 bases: TGTGCCAGCAGCTTTGGACTAGCGTTCACAGATACGCAGTATTTT.

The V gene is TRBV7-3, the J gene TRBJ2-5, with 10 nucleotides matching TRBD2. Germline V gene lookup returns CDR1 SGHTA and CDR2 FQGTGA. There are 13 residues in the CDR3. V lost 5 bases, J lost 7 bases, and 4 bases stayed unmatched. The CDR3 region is CASSLGTSATQYF. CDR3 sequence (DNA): TGTGCCAGCAGCCTAGGGACTAGCGCGACCCAGTACTTC.

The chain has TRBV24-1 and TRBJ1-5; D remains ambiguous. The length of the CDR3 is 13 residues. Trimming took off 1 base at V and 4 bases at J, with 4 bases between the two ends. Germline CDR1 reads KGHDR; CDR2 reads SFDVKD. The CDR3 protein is CATSDFLNQPQHF. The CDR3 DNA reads TGTGCCACCAGTGATTTTCTAAATCAGCCCCAGCATTTT.

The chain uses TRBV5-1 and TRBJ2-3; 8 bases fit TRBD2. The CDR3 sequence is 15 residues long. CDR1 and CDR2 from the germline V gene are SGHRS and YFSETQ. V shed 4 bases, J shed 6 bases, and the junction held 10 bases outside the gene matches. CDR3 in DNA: TGCGCCAGCAGCCCGGGAGGGACAATGGGCGATACGCAGTATTTT. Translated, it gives CASSPGGTMGDTQYF.

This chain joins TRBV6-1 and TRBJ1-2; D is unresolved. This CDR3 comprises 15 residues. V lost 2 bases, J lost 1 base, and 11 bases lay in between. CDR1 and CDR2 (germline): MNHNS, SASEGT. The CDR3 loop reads CASSETRPYNYGYTF. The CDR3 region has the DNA TGTGCCAGCAGTGAAACCAGGCCCTATAACTATGGCTACACCTTC.

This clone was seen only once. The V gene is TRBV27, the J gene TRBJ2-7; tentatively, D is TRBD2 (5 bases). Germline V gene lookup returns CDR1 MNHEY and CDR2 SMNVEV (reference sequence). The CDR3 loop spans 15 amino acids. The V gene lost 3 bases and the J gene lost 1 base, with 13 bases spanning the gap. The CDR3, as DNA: TGTGCCAGCAGTTTTAGAGAGGGCCGGTCCTACGAGCAGTACTTC. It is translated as CASSFREGRSYEQYF.

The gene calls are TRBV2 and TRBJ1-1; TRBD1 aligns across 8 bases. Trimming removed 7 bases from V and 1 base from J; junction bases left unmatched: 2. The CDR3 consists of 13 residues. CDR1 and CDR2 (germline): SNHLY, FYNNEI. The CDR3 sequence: CASTGGPNTEAFF. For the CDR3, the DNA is TGTGCCAGCACAGGGGGCCCGAACACTGAAGCTTTCTTT. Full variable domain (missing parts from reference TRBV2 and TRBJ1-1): EPEVTQTPSHQVTQMGQEVILRCVPISNHLYFYWYRQILGQKVEFLVSFYNNEISEKSEIFDDQFSVERPDGSNFTLKIRSTKLEDSAMYFCASTGGPNTEAFFGQGTRLTVV.

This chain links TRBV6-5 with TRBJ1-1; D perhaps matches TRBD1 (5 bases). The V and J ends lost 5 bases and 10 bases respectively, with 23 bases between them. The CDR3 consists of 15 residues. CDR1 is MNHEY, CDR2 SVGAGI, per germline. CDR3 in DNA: TGTGCCAGCAGTAGAAGCTACAGGTTGGGTGGGGCAGCTTTCTTT. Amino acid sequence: CASSRSYRLGGAAFF.

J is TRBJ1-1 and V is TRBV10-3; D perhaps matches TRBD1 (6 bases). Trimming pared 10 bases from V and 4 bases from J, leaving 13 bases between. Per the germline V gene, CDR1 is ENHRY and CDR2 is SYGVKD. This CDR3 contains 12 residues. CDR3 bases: TGTGCCACGCAGGGGATATCCACTGAAGCTTTCTTT. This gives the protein CATQGISTEAFF.

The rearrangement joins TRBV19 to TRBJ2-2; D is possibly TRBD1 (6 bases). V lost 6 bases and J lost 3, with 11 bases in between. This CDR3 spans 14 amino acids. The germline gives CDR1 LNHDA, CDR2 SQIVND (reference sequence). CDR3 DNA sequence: TGTGCCAGTAGAAAGGACAGTTACACCGGGGAGCTGTTTTTT. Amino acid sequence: CASRKDSYTGELFF.